This T cell receptor (beta chain) was captured by sequencing in a study of blood T cell repertoires in COVID-19. Study overall: Acute-phase and convalescent COVID-19 samples originated in the United States, Italy and Spain. T cells, B-cell-depleted T cells, or PBMCs provided the cDNA or gDNA that served as material.

Methods used by the authors: How many nucleated cells were present was estimated from reference gene primer amplification. The assay was immunoSEQ multiplex PCR, and TCRdb's table has in-frame clones only and misses some. V and J calls and clone size are given by that table; D and trimming were obtained from the DNA. The table records more than 250,000 clones, more than 75% of them present only once. This CDR3 comprises 15 residues. V shed 4 bases and J shed 2 bases, with 11 bases lying between them. CDR1 is MDHEN, CDR2 SYDVKM, per germline. Sequenced sample: peripheral blood. V and J are TRBV28 and TRBJ1-4; the D gene is possibly TRBD1 (5 bases). This TCR derives from a woman in her 30s who had recovered from COVID-19. Here the CDR3 reads CASSYRSGTNEKLFF. In DNA, the CDR3 is TGTGCCAGCAGTTACAGGAGTGGGACTAATGAAAAACTGTTTTTT.